The TCR beta chain under discussion was sequenced for a study of human T cells and chemical hapten exposure. Germline lookup yields CDR1 LNHNV and CDR2 YYDKDF (reference sequence). V lost 0 bases and J lost 0, with 9 bases in between. The CDR3 length is 16 residues. This clonotype was seen a handful of times. The antigen remains undetermined. A single record per CDR3 protein comes from TCRdb applying MiXCR to the RACE reads. This sample has some 93,000 distinct CDR3 sequences, with over 8% found just once. As for time point: healthy volunteer bleed at 2 weeks. Total RNA extraction was carried out from unfractionated whole blood. Points from the study as a whole: TCRs above 1 in 1000 frequency stayed constant with DPC sensitization.

Sequencing used whole blood. This clonotype was sampled from a female donor in good health. Some clones in this sample may be carry-over from other donors' samples. The chain uses TRBV15 and TRBJ2-1, with a possible D match to TRBD2 (5 bases). CDR3 DNA: TGTGCCACCAGCAGAGATCTAGGGAGCTCCTACAATGAGCAGTTCTTC. As protein: CATSRDLGSSYNEQFF.